Presented here are 19 T cell receptor beta chains from one specimen sequenced in a study of blood T cell repertoires in COVID-19. Only in-frame clones appear in the TCRdb table, and some are missing; sequencing was by immunoSEQ multiplex PCR. The sample records a few hundred thousand clones, roughly 87% being singletons. Sequenced sample: PBMCs or T cells enriched from blood (not recorded which). These TCRs come from a woman in her 30s who had recovered from COVID-19.

This clone appeared once. The chain links TRBV27 to TRBJ2-3; 9 positions match TRBD1. Trimming removed 3 bases from V and 6 bases from J; junction bases left unmatched: 10. Looked up from germline, CDR1 is MNHEY and CDR2 is SMNVEV (reference sequence). CDR3 length: 16 amino acids. The CDR3 sequence: CASSLRLGQGADTQYF. For the CDR3, the DNA is TGTGCCAGCAGTTTGCGGTTGGGACAGGGTGCGGATACGCAGTATTTT.

V usage is TRBV10-3 and J usage is TRBJ2-7, with D unclear. Per the germline V gene, CDR1 is ENHRY and CDR2 is SYGVKD. V lost 3 bases and J lost 0, with 12 bases in between. This CDR3 spans 15 amino acids. The CDR3 DNA reads TGTGCCATCAGTGACCCCCTACGCCCCTCCTACGAGCAGTACTTC. It is translated as CAISDPLRPSYEQYF.

CDR3 protein: CASSLGRGIDNYGYTF. The CDR3 DNA reads as TGTGCCAGCAGCTTAGGCAGGGGAATTGATAACTATGGCTACACCTTC. V and J are TRBV13 and TRBJ1-2; tentatively, D is TRBD1 (6 bases). V was shortened by 0 bases and J by 1 base, with 12 bases between the two germline ends. From germline, CDR1 is PRHDT and CDR2 FYEKMQ (reference sequence). The CDR3 has 16 residues.

This clone was detected only once. The chain is built from TRBV5-1 and TRBJ1-2; 10 bases fit TRBD1. Trimming took 4 bases from V and 3 from J; bases not matched to a gene: 3. CDR3 length: 14 amino acids. Per the germline V gene, CDR1 is SGHRS and CDR2 is YFSETQ. The CDR3 here is CASSPDRGDYGYTF. CDR3 in DNA: TGCGCCAGCAGCCCGGACAGGGGGGACTATGGCTACACCTTC.

This chain joins TRBV28 and TRBJ2-5, with D perhaps matching TRBD1 (6 bases). The germline CDR1 and CDR2 sequences are MDHEN and SYDVKM. This CDR3 contains 15 residues. The V gene lost 2 bases and the J gene lost 4 bases, with 14 bases spanning the gap. CDR3 nucleotide sequence: TGTGCCAGCAGTTTAATTTTTCTAGGGGGAGAGACCCAGTACTTC. Translating it yields CASSLIFLGGETQYF.

The chain couples TRBV9 to TRBJ1-2; D unclear. V lost 5 bases to trimming and J lost 3 bases, with 5 bases between them. Germline CDR1 and CDR2: SGDLS and YYNGEE. This CDR3 has 11 residues. The CDR3 bases are TGTGCCAGCAGGTCTGACTATGGCTACACCTTC. The encoded protein is CASRSDYGYTF.

The chain joins TRBV27 to TRBJ2-1; 7 positions match TRBD1. The V segment lost 4 bases and the J segment 0 bases; nucleotides outside the gene matches: 9. The CDR3 is 17 amino acids. CDR1 and CDR2 from the germline V gene are MNHEY and SMNVEV (reference sequence). The CDR3 bases are TGTGCCAGCAGTTCCTCGGGACAGTCGAGCTCCTACAATGAGCAGTTCTTC. This sequence encodes CASSSSGQSSSYNEQFF.

This chain links TRBV14 with TRBJ2-7, with a possible D match to TRBD1 (7 bases). The CDR3 is 15 amino acids. The ends were cut back, 1 base at V and 3 bases at J, with 13 bases in the middle. Germline-derived CDR1 and CDR2 are SGHDN and FVKESK. The CDR3 sequence is CASSQGGQGGYEQYF. CDR3 in DNA: TGTGCCAGCAGCCAAGGCGGGCAGGGGGGCTACGAGCAGTACTTC.

The chain combines TRBV4-1 with TRBJ1-1, with a weak D call TRBD1 (6 bases). Germline V gene data show CDR1 as MGHRA and CDR2 as YSYEKL. This CDR3 spans 15 amino acids. Trimming stripped 1 base from V and 0 bases from J, with 9 bases between. The CDR3 spells CASSQGPGVNTEAFF. CDR3 DNA sequence: TGCGCCAGCAGCCAAGGTCCAGGGGTGAACACTGAAGCTTTCTTT.

This rearrangement joins TRBV7-9 to TRBJ2-5, with D possibly being TRBD2 (7 bases). The V gene's germline CDR1 is SEHNR and CDR2 FQNEAQ (reference sequence). This CDR3 has 14 residues. V dropped 7 bases and J dropped 5 bases, with 17 bases sitting between them. Written as DNA, the CDR3 is TGTGCCAGCACCTCGAGCGGGACATCGGAGACCCAGTACTTC. Translation: CASTSSGTSETQYF. The full variable domain, with the rest looked up from reference TRBV7-9 and TRBJ2-5, is DTGVSQNPRHKITKRGQNVTFRCDPISEHNRLYWYRQTLGQGPEFLTYFQNEAQLEKSRLLSDRFSAERPKGSFSTLEIQRTEQGDSAMYLCASTSSGTSETQYFGPGTRLLVL.

Written as DNA, the CDR3 is TGCGCCAGCAGTAAGGACCCCCAGGGCTGGGAGACCCAGTACTTC. It yields the protein CASSKDPQGWETQYF. The J gene is TRBJ2-5, the V gene TRBV10-2, with D tentatively TRBD1 (5 bases). This CDR3 spans 15 amino acids. Deletions cut 5 bases from V and 5 bases from J, with 18 bases between. Germline CDR1 is WSHSY and CDR2 is SAAADI.

This rearrangement joins TRBV18 to TRBJ2-2, with no clear D. The ends were cut back, 2 bases at V and 5 bases at J, with 3 bases in the middle. There are 12 residues in the CDR3. In germline, CDR1 is KGHSH, CDR2 LQKENI. The CDR3 reads CASSPETGELFF. In nucleotides, the CDR3 is TGTGCCAGCTCACCAGAGACCGGGGAGCTGTTTTTT.

The rearrangement uses TRBV5-1 and TRBJ2-5, with unresolved D. V lost 4 bases and J 1 base, leaving 8 bases between the germline ends. The CDR3 totals 13 residues. Germline assignment: CDR1 SGHRS and CDR2 YFSETQ. CDR3 in amino acids: CASSLEVQETQYF. The CDR3 DNA follows: TGCGCCAGCAGCCTTGAGGTCCAAGAGACCCAGTACTTC.

This clone was observed a handful of times. This chain connects TRBV7-9 to TRBJ1-1; 11 nucleotides align to TRBD1. Germline V gives CDR1 SEHNR, CDR2 FQNEAQ (reference sequence). Germline trimming cut 5 bases from V and 5 bases from J; bases unmatched to any gene: 7. The CDR3 covers 15 residues. In DNA, the CDR3 is TGTGCCAGCAGCCCAAGGGACAGGGGGGTAACTGAAGCTTTCTTT. Its translation: CASSPRDRGVTEAFF.

This rearrangement joins TRBV9 to TRBJ1-1; D remains unclear. Trimming cost V 0 bases and J 3 bases, with 15 bases left between them. CDR3 length: 16 amino acids. The germline gives CDR1 SGDLS, CDR2 YYNGEE. The CDR3 DNA is TGTGCCAGCAGCGTAGCTCTATCCACCTCCGACACTGAAGCTTTCTTT. Amino acid sequence: CASSVALSTSDTEAFF.

As to this clone: A read error may produce the germline difference seen at one junction end. The chain is built from TRBV5-1 and TRBJ1-2, with 8 bases that match TRBD1. CDR1 and CDR2 (germline): SGHRS, YFSETQ. CDR3 size: 15 residues. CDR3 DNA: TGCGCCAGCGGCTTGGGGTCGCAGGGGGCGATCGGCTACACCTTC. This translates into CASGLGSQGAIGYTF.

There are many counts of this clone. This CDR3 is also generated by other DNA sequences in the sample. V is TRBV3-1 (or the pseudogene TRBV3-2) and J is TRBJ1-6; a possible D gene is TRBD1 (6 bases). The CDR3 is 14 amino acids. Per the germline V gene, CDR1 is LGHDT and CDR2 is YNNKEL (reference sequence). Trimming took 4 bases from V and 7 from J, leaving 11 bases between them. In nucleotides, the CDR3 is TGTGCCAGCAGCCCGACAGGTGCCAATTCACCCCTCCACTTT. Amino acids: CASSPTGANSPLHF.

The V and J genes are TRBV28 and TRBJ2-7, with D tentatively TRBD1 (6 bases). This CDR3 is 15 amino acids long. Germline V gene lookup returns CDR1 MDHEN and CDR2 SYDVKM. V was clipped by 4 bases and J by 0 bases, with 13 bases between them. In nucleotides, the CDR3 is TGTGCCAGCAGTTCCCCAGGACAGTTCTCCTACGAGCAGTACTTC. Its protein product is CASSSPGQFSYEQYF.

V gene TRBV2 combines with J gene TRBJ2-2, with 7 bases that match TRBD2. CDR1 is SNHLY and CDR2 is FYNNEI in the germline V gene. This CDR3 has 14 amino acids. V lost 6 bases to trimming and J lost 4 bases; unmatched junction nucleotides: 5. In DNA, the CDR3 is TGTGCCAGCAGAGGGAGGGGCGGCACCGGGGAGCTGTTTTTT. It is translated as CASRGRGGTGELFF.